This T cell receptor beta chain was found in a study of monozygotic twins with inflammatory bowel disease. Findings of the study overall: Repertoire similarity did not differ between concordant and discordant twins, perhaps due to limited power.

Worth noting for this clonotype: Its antigen is unidentified.

The CDR3 spans 15 residues. Germline CDR1 reads MGHRA; CDR2 reads YSYEKL. An amount of approximately 3,600 ng of total RNA was used for each TCR library. Template-switch reactions added UMIs with a 6-nucleotide sample barcode. TCRdb reprocessed the 5' RACE reads and stores each CDR3 protein as one record, lacking DNA. The table lists 150,000 to 200,000 distinct CDR3 sequences, with roughly 7.4% in the top ten. This TCR was recovered from a human donor with ulcerative colitis or Crohn's disease, or a healthy co-twin of an affected twin (not recorded which). This chain links TRBV4-1 with TRBJ1-5. Sequencing was performed on blood. The chain's CDR3 is CASSQAWISNQPQHF.